These T cell receptor beta chains were read from a single sample in a study of T cell responses to AZD1222 COVID-19 vaccine. Profiled with immunoSEQ multiplex PCR; TCRdb holds only in-frame clones, not every one. The sample has over 100,000 clones, 75% to 95% seen once. The specimen comprised peripheral blood, sampled on day 0 of AZD1222 vaccination. These receptors were collected from an adult in good health. Both conserved end residues are part of each CDR3. D genes are given only for firm matches. Clone size, where shown, is once, few, many, or a class for clones that have expanded.

>-|TRBV7-2|-|TRBJ1-5
CASSPNMVGNSNQPQHF
TGTGCCAGCAGCCCAAACATGGTAGGGAATAGCAATCAGCCCCAGCATTTT
>TRBD2|TRBV11-2|-|TRBJ2-7
CASSLDSGGYDSSYEQYF
TGTGCCAGCAGCTTAGATAGCGGGGGGTACGACAGCTCCTACGAGCAGTACTTC
>-|TRBV27|-|TRBJ1-6
CASRRAVINSPLHF
TGTGCCAGCAGACGGGCGGTAATAAATTCACCCCTCCACTTT
>-|TRBV7-2|-|TRBJ1-2
CASSAQSGTFYGYTF
TGTGCCAGCAGCGCCCAATCCGGGACATTCTATGGCTACACCTTC
>-|TRBV7-2|-|TRBJ2-7
CASGDQQVSEQYF
TGTGCCAGCGGTGACCAACAGGTATCCGAGCAGTACTTC
>-|TRBV7-2|-|TRBJ2-7
CASSGDRDTLSYEQYF
TGTGCCAGCAGCGGAGACCGGGACACCCTCTCCTACGAGCAGTACTTC
>TRBD2|TRBV6-2/TRBV6-3|-|TRBJ2-7
CASSYGEGNPYEQYF
TGTGCCAGCAGTTACGGGGAGGGGAACCCTTACGAGCAGTACTTC
>-|TRBV7-2|once|TRBJ1-1
CASSLDPQAANTEAFF
TGTGCCAGCAGCTTAGACCCTCAGGCCGCGAACACTGAAGCTTTCTTT
>-|TRBV19|few|TRBJ1-3
CASSLGGYSGNTIYF
TGTGCCAGTAGTCTGGGCGGCTACTCTGGAAACACCATATATTTT
>TRBD2|TRBV7-3|-|TRBJ2-5
CASSSRPGLAGTQYF
TGTGCCAGCAGCTCCCGGCCGGGACTAGCGGGGACCCAGTACTTC
>-|TRBV3-1/TRBV3-2|-|TRBJ2-2
CASSQSFPNTGELFF
TGTGCCAGCAGCCAATCTTTCCCGAACACCGGGGAGCTGTTTTTT
>-|TRBV5-4|-|TRBJ2-5
CASSLDRKETQYF
TGTGCCAGCAGTTTGGACAGAAAAGAGACCCAGTACTTC
>-|TRBV6-5|-|TRBJ1-5
CASSYSEDQPQHF
TGTGCCAGCAGTTACTCCGAGGATCAGCCCCAGCATTTT
>-|TRBV4-1|-|TRBJ1-1
CASSQRPNRDTEAFF
TGCGCCAGCAGCCAAAGGCCCAATCGGGACACTGAAGCTTTCTTT
>TRBD1|TRBV30|few|TRBJ2-7
CAWRKRGLDEQYF
TGTGCCTGGAGAAAAAGGGGGCTCGACGAGCAGTACTTC
>-|TRBV2|-|TRBJ1-1
CASSDLTGRFTEAFF
TGTGCCAGCAGTGACTTAACAGGTCGGTTCACTGAAGCTTTCTTT
>-|TRBV6-2/TRBV6-3|-|TRBJ1-1
CASSYQDRNTEAFF
TGTGCCAGCAGTTACCAAGACAGGAACACTGAAGCTTTCTTT
>-|TRBV6-5|-|TRBJ1-5
CASRPTGLNNQPQHF
TGTGCCAGCAGGCCCACAGGGCTGAACAATCAGCCCCAGCATTTT
>-|TRBV18|-|TRBJ2-5
CASSPGAQETQYF
TGTGCCAGCTCACCCGGGGCGCAAGAGACCCAGTACTTC
>-|TRBV7-9|-|TRBJ1-3
CASSPPGSTIYF
TGTGCCAGCAGCCCCCCGGGGTCCACCATATATTTT
>-|TRBV27|-|TRBJ1-6
CASSMEGQSSYNSPLHF
TGTGCCAGCAGTATGGAGGGGCAGAGCTCCTATAATTCACCCCTCCACTTT
>TRBD2|TRBV4-3|-|TRBJ2-7
CASSQQGTSGYEQYF
TGCGCCAGCAGCCAACAAGGGACTAGCGGCTACGAGCAGTACTTC
>-|TRBV9|-|TRBJ2-1
CASSVVTNPNEQFF
TGTGCCAGCAGCGTAGTAACGAACCCTAATGAGCAGTTCTTC
>-|TRBV9|-|TRBJ2-3
CASSVGYRHTDTQYF
TGTGCCAGCAGCGTAGGTTACAGGCACACAGATACGCAGTATTTT
>-|TRBV18|-|TRBJ2-7
CASSPETGRNEQYF
TGTGCCAGCTCACCAGAGACAGGGAGGAACGAGCAGTACTTC
>-|TRBV7-2|-|TRBJ1-5
CASSLEGLGNQPQHF
TGTGCCAGCAGCTTAGAGGGATTAGGCAATCAGCCCCAGCATTTT
>TRBD2|TRBV13|-|TRBJ2-3
CASMFHEIAGPLWDTQYF
TGTGCCAGCATGTTCCATGAGATAGCGGGGCCCCTTTGGGATACGCAGTATTTT
>TRBD1|TRBV7-3|-|TRBJ1-3
CASSSSGTGVSGNTIYF
TGTGCCAGCAGCTCCTCCGGGACAGGCGTCTCTGGAAACACCATATATTTT
>TRBD1|TRBV2|once|TRBJ2-4
CASKDRGDIQYF
TGTGCCAGCAAAGACAGGGGGGACATTCAGTACTTC
>TRBD1|TRBV9|-|TRBJ2-3
CASSVGDSTTDTQYF
TGTGCCAGCAGCGTGGGGGACAGCACCACAGATACGCAGTATTTT
>TRBD1|TRBV5-1|once|TRBJ1-5
CASSYEQGSQPQHF
TGCGCCAGCAGCTACGAACAGGGGAGCCAGCCCCAGCATTTT
>-|TRBV4-3|-|TRBJ1-1
CASSQTENTEAFF
TGCGCCAGCAGCCAGACGGAGAACACTGAAGCTTTCTTT
>TRBD2|TRBV30|-|TRBJ2-7
CAWTLAGTSGRNEQYF
TGTGCCTGGACCCTTGCTGGGACTAGCGGGAGGAACGAGCAGTACTTC
>-|TRBV6-5|once|TRBJ1-2
CASSTLGAATQGYTF
TGTGCCAGCAGTACACTAGGGGCAGCCACTCAAGGCTACACCTTC
>TRBD1|TRBV16|-|TRBJ1-1
CASSNNRGLNTEAFF
TGTGCCAGCAGCAACAACAGGGGCCTGAACACTGAAGCTTTCTTT
>-|TRBV4-2|-|TRBJ1-5
CASSQEGPVSNQPQHF
TGTGCCAGCAGCCAAGAGGGGCCAGTTAGCAATCAGCCCCAGCATTTT
>TRBD2|TRBV2|-|TRBJ2-1
CASSEGPASGALQFF
TGTGCCAGCAGTGAAGGTCCGGCTAGCGGGGCGCTGCAGTTCTTC
>-|TRBV20-1|-|TRBJ2-7
CSARGVYEQYF
TGCAGTGCCCGGGGAGTCTACGAGCAGTACTTC
>-|TRBV5-4|-|TRBJ1-6
CASSARQGPNSPLHF
TGTGCCAGCAGCGCCCGCCAGGGACCTAATTCACCCCTCCACTTT
>TRBD1|TRBV4-3|-|TRBJ1-5
CASSQPTGESNQPQHF
TGCGCCAGCAGCCAGCCGACAGGGGAGAGCAATCAGCCCCAGCATTTT
>-|TRBV4-3|-|TRBJ1-4
CASSQEWHATNEKLFF
TGCGCCAGCAGCCAGGAATGGCATGCAACTAATGAAAAACTGTTTTTT
>-|TRBV10-3|-|TRBJ2-2
CAITRDNGELFF
TGTGCCATCACCCGGGACAACGGGGAGCTGTTTTTT
>-|TRBV27|-|TRBJ1-3
CASRGGNTIYF
TGTGCCAGCCGGGGAGGAAACACCATATATTTT
>-|TRBV27|-|TRBJ1-1
CASSAQEGMNTEAFF
TGTGCCAGCAGTGCCCAGGAGGGAATGAACACTGAAGCTTTCTTT
>-|TRBV11-3|once|TRBJ2-1
CASSLYQRFYNEQFF
TGTGCCAGCAGCTTGTACCAGCGCTTCTACAATGAGCAGTTCTTC
>-|TRBV5-1|-|TRBJ1-1
CASSLLGRDPAAFF
TGCGCCAGCAGCTTGTTAGGTCGGGACCCGGCGGCTTTCTTT
>-|TRBV9|-|TRBJ2-3
CASQAGQLDTQYF
TGTGCCAGCCAAGCCGGACAGTTGGATACGCAGTATTTT
>-|TRBV4-1|-|TRBJ2-3
CASSPTGGSTDTQYF
TGCGCCAGCAGCCCGACCGGGGGTAGCACAGATACGCAGTATTTT
>TRBD2|TRBV30|-|TRBJ2-7
CAWSVLAVGGSYEQYF
TGTGCCTGGAGTGTCCTAGCGGTCGGGGGGTCCTACGAGCAGTACTTC
>TRBD2|TRBV9|-|TRBJ2-3
CASSVAGGYTDTQYF
TGTGCCAGCAGCGTAGCGGGGGGGTACACAGATACGCAGTATTTT
>-|TRBV28|-|TRBJ1-6
CASSTRTVSSYNSPLHF
TGTGCCAGCAGTACACGGACAGTGAGCTCCTATAATTCACCCCTCCACTTT
>TRBD1|TRBV5-4|-|TRBJ1-1
CASSKGTAVNTEAFF
TGTGCCAGCAGCAAAGGGACAGCAGTGAACACTGAAGCTTTCTTT
>-|TRBV2|-|TRBJ1-2
CASSEGGTYGYTF
TGTGCCAGCAGTGAGGGTGGGACATATGGCTACACCTTC
>TRBD1|TRBV9|-|TRBJ1-2
CASSVGVGQGARYGYTF
TGTGCCAGCAGCGTAGGGGTAGGTCAGGGGGCGCGATATGGCTACACCTTC
>-|TRBV6-5|-|TRBJ1-5
CASSSEDQPQHF
TGTGCCAGCAGTTCAGAGGATCAGCCCCAGCATTTT
>TRBD2|TRBV18|-|TRBJ2-1
CASSPSLAGIYNEQFF
TGTGCCAGCTCACCGTCGCTAGCGGGGATATACAATGAGCAGTTCTTC
>-|TRBV6-1|once|TRBJ2-2
CASRIRNTGELFF
TGTGCCAGCAGGATCAGGAACACCGGGGAGCTGTTTTTT